This T cell receptor beta chain was captured by sequencing in a study of cytomegalovirus exposure and HLA in healthy donors (dated by TCRdb to the late 2010s). Turning to the overall study: In an earlier analysis of 450 to 750 of the donors, 250 to 350 Gb of sequence data and roughly 100 million unique TCR beta sequences from roughly 200 million T cells were reported. The number of donors typed differed by locus, with about 629-640 for A, B, C, DRB1 and DQB1, more than 500 for DQA1, nearly 610 for DPA1, and around 460 for DPB1. Among some 400 genotyped donors of the cohort, an average of approximately 240,000 unique TCR beta nucleotide sequences were sequenced per donor, roughly 20% of them non-productive. Along with the 666-subject first cohort, a separate validation cohort of 120 different subjects was used. HLA typing covered class I and class II loci at four-digit resolution. Among the roughly 400 genotyped donors, approximately 82% belonged to the genetic ancestry cluster associated with self-reported Caucasian donors. Roughly five DR-DQ haplotypes were handled as single units for association and clustering because linkage in the cohort was strong. A later analysis re-analyzed previously published TCR beta repertoires from 666 donors and added high-resolution HLA genotyping to study TCR occurrence patterns. The study aimed to test whether cataloging public T cell receptors could reveal signatures of past pathogen exposure. An earlier analysis of 587 of the donors used high-throughput TCR beta sequencing to judge whether each TCR beta V gene segment behaved as functional or pseudogenic. The T cell repertoires of around 670 subjects were profiled by immunosequencing and related to cytomegalovirus serostatus. High-throughput TCR immunosequencing, statistical association of individual TCRs with disease status, and machine learning were combined to predict cytomegalovirus infection status. In the later analysis, no new phenotypic data were used to find candidate immune exposures; instead, reliance was placed on TCR beta sequences and their occurrence across donors. In a later genetic analysis, genome-wide SNP genotypes for about 55% of the roughly 700 donors were used, and that subset was treated as a discovery cohort. All discovery cohort repertoires had been generated on a single sequencing platform. Donor age, sex, ethnicity and CMV serostatus were compiled together with the repertoire data. Approximately 300 gigabases of sequencing data and around 80 million unique TCR sequences made up an early release that covered 500 to 650 HLA-typed donors. What the work shows at the level of the full study, not this receptor alone: In a later analysis, HLA-associated TCR beta chains showed more clonal expansion and lower generation probabilities than non-associated chains that were equally common. A later genetic analysis reported fewer N-insertions in productive TCRs among donors in an Asian-associated ancestry cluster than the roughly 670-donor mean. A further reported finding was that TCR beta sequences accurately predicted the HLA-A and HLA-B alleles for most subjects in the first cohort. Immune exposure information for the cohort was limited to CMV serostatus. The authors suggested that the approach could potentially be generalized to other disease states and immunological phenotypes. Specific HLA alleles were associated with 16,951 TCR beta sequences at a false discovery rate of 0.05 in a later analysis. Across donors, most TCR sequences were observed very rarely, whereas some public TCRs were present in many individuals. The cohort was sequenced for TCR beta chains only, and without alpha or paired-chain data the features that could be detected were limited. Broadly in line with IMGT annotations, most TCR beta V segments showed up in productive rearrangements about 87% or about 30% of the time in an earlier analysis of several hundred of the donors. Over 15 rarely observed V segments, including chromosome 9 orphons, were excluded from the earlier analysis of several hundred of the donors because counts were too low. Roughly uniform sequencing depth across donors was assumed in presence/absence analyses, although this assumption may not hold. In a later analysis, most CMV-associated TCR beta chains were found to appear HLA-restricted, with HLA associations seemingly driven largely by CMV exposure. The study gave a list of some 150 TCR beta chains associated with cytomegalovirus. The classifier was reported to diagnose cytomegalovirus status with high specificity and sensitivity in both the original and validation cohorts. In vitro tests confirmed that three of the cytomegalovirus-associated TCR beta chains recognize cytomegalovirus antigens. A later analysis found that TCR association rates varied across HLA loci, with DRB1 alleles showing the most associated TCRs and HLA-C alleles the fewest. A group of highly shared sequence variants was considered likely to be a technical artifact of the sequencing pipeline. Linkage disequilibrium might explain the correlated functional status among segregating V segments, but an unknown experimental factor could not be ruled out. Some IMGT-functional V segments, including TRBV6-2 and TRBV6-3, could not be told apart with the 87-base-pair reads, so those segments were excluded. An association between a missense DCLRE1C variant and V-gene and J-gene trimming of TCR beta chains was found in a later genetic analysis and replicated in an independent cohort. When HLA alleles, especially DR and DQ, strongly co-occurred, attributing TCR associations to individual alleles was difficult. HLA typing was unavailable for some donors at each locus, so association tests used only the typed subset. A later analysis reported that several top co-occurrence clusters appeared linked to parvovirus B19, influenza, CMV and Epstein-Barr virus.

The V end loses 6 bases and the J end loses 1 base, and a stretch of 4 bases separates them. The cysteine opens and the phenylalanine closes a CDR3 of 11 amino acids. The only DNA kept is the CDR3, 33 bases in frame from the first base. The germline V gene encodes CDR1 MNHNS and CDR2 SASEGT. To prepare the library, the immunoSEQ multiplex PCR assay was applied. The multiplex PCR relied on a mix of 60 forward primers for TCR Vbeta segments and 13 reverse primers for TCR Jbeta segments. The CDR3 region of rearranged TCR beta genes was amplified from genomic DNA by a multiplex PCR assay. On the Illumina HiSeq System, the amplified TCR beta libraries were sequenced as 87-base-pair reads. The authors' pipeline ran thus. A later analysis counted 75 million to 100 million unique TCR beta chains across the 550 to 800 repertoires, and roughly 11 million of these chains were shared by at least two donors. A nearest-neighbor algorithm error-corrected the raw reads and collapsed the reads into unique sequences, merging closely related sequences to remove PCR and sequencing errors. To assign V, D and J gene segments, CDR3 sequences were aligned to IMGT reference sequences. For a sequence to be retained, at least a six-nucleotide match to both a V gene segment and a J gene segment was required. A rearrangement was called productive if the CDR3 had no stop codons and remained in frame with V and J, and every other rearrangement was called non-productive. Following IMGT convention, CDR3 was defined as the stretch from the second conserved V-encoded cysteine up to the conserved J-encoded phenylalanine. Sequences without an unambiguous match to a single V gene segment were excluded from the earlier analysis of a few hundred of the donors. An earlier analysis of 587 of the donors classified V segments as functional when productive rearrangements were above 56.7% and as segregating when the standard deviation between donors was above 5%. A statistical classification framework was developed to diagnose cytomegalovirus status using the catalog of TCR beta chain sequences. A later analysis assigned V and J genes by comparing TCR nucleotide sequences with IMGT/GENE-DB human TR gene sequences. A later analysis assigned CDR3 sequences and most-parsimonious VDJ recombination scenarios with the TCRdist pipeline. In a later analysis, each TCR beta chain was defined by its CDR3 amino acid sequence together with its V-gene family, and reads lacking a unique V-gene family were excluded. As a way to deal with suspected cross-contamination and a sequencing artifact, a later analysis dropped more than 500 nucleotide sequences that were highly shared and had low generation probability. A later analysis calculated a clonal expansion index for each public chain from normalized within-repertoire ranks of inferred template counts. In a later analysis, generation probabilities were computed using a VDJ recombination model fitted to out-of-frame rearrangements, and the results were checked against IGoR. Hypergeometric tests were used in a later analysis to score TCR-TCR, TCR-HLA and TCR-CMV co-occurrence, with a repertoire-size bias correction applied to the TCR pairs. A later analysis estimated false discovery rates by permuting HLA or CMV assignments 20 times. A later analysis grouped co-occurring TCRs with DBSCAN, adding TCRdist sequence similarity when clustering within HLA-allele-positive subsets. Repertoires with fewer than 30,000 or more than 120,000 public chains were left out of co-occurrence clustering, as were a few repertoires with anomalous nucleotide sharing. TCRdb provides this immuneACCESS table in a form limited to in-frame rearrangements. Some clones are lacking; in checked studies, under half of them reflect an unresolved V gene, and why the rest are absent is not known. D and trimming were read from the DNA, whereas the V and J calls and clone size are those reported in that table. The sample profile shows 180,000 or so clones; just under 80% of them were found once. The ten most abundant clones make up about 2.1% of the sample.

A word on this clone: Its antigen specificity is not known. No base-level quality is on record; no much larger clone is a single base apart.

The cohort was made up of 500 to 800 healthy bone marrow donors. Cohort members were all nominally healthy when sampled, although unrecorded immune exposures were likely present. The donor was CMV seronegative and belonged to the group of 352 seronegative cohort members. Each donor provided a peripheral blood sample, and peripheral blood mononuclear cells were used for TCR beta sequencing. Genomic DNA was extracted from the blood cell samples with the Qiagen DNeasy Blood Extraction Kit. Source material: PBMCs. The sequence joins TRBV6-1 to TRBJ2-7; the D gene assignment is ambiguous. The TCR sequence derives from a woman in her 30s in good health and CMV-seronegative. The sequenced DNA is TGTGCCAGCAGCACATCCTACGAGCAGTACTTC. It is translated as CASSTSYEQYF.